One sample yielded the 7 T cell receptor beta chains listed below, sequenced in a study of control samples from healthy donors and cancer patients. Profiling relied on immunoSEQ multiplex PCR, and the TCRdb table lists in-frame clones only, not all of them. Of about 410,000 clones listed, 75% to 95% are singletons. Sequenced input: PBMCs. Every receptor here comes from a man aged 40-49 years with head and neck cancer.

The chain recombines TRBV3-1 (or the pseudogene TRBV3-2) with TRBJ1-2; no reliable D call. V shed 0 bases and J shed 8 bases, with 13 bases lying between them. CDR3 length: 14 residues. From germline, CDR1 is LGHDT and CDR2 YNNKEL (reference sequence). DNA of the CDR3: TGTGCCAGCAGCCAAGATCTACGGACCAGCGGCTACACCTTC. This encodes CASSQDLRTSGYTF.

The rearrangement links TRBV9 to TRBJ2-1, with TRBD2 identical over 7 bases. V lost 3 bases, J lost 0 bases, and 6 bases stayed unmatched. This CDR3 is built from 16 residues. The germline V gene has CDR1 SGDLS and CDR2 YYNGEE. CDR3 in DNA: TGTGCCAGCAGCGGTCAAGGCGGGGGCTCCTACAATGAGCAGTTCTTC. Amino acids: CASSGQGGGSYNEQFF.

This CDR3 is CASGVGGDKTQYF. The CDR3 bases are TGCGCCAGTGGTGTAGGGGGCGATAAGACCCAGTACTTC. The gene calls are TRBV23-1 and TRBJ2-5, with TRBD1 identical over 7 bases. TRBV23-1 is placed among ORFs of uncertain function. This CDR3 comprises 13 residues. V dropped 9 bases and J dropped 6; count of bases not matched to a gene: 10.

This clone was observed once. The chain has TRBV29-1 and TRBJ1-1; D might be TRBD1 (5 bases). The CDR3 runs 12 residues. Germline V CDR1 and CDR2: SQVTM, ANQGSEA. The V end lost 7 bases, the J end lost 1 base, and 10 bases lay between the germline ends. In DNA, the CDR3 is TGCAGCGCGGGACCTTGGAACACTGAAGCTTTCTTT. This gives the protein CSAGPWNTEAFF.

The rearrangement joins TRBV2 to TRBJ2-2; 8 nucleotides agree with TRBD1. The CDR3 is made up of 14 amino acids. Germline V CDR1 and CDR2: SNHLY, FYNNEI. With 11 bases clipped from V and 1 base from J, the junction kept 6 bases outside the gene matches. The CDR3 spells CASTGTGNTGELFF. In DNA form, the CDR3 reads TGTGCCTCCACCGGGACAGGGAACACCGGGGAGCTGTTTTTT.

The rearrangement joins TRBV9 to TRBJ2-7, with D perhaps TRBD1 (8 bases). The CDR3 extends over 15 amino acids. V was clipped by 3 bases and J by 0 bases, with 13 bases between them. Germline CDR1 and CDR2: SGDLS and YYNGEE. The DNA of the CDR3 is TGTGCCAGCAGCGAGGGGGGGACAGGCTCCTACGAGCAGTACTTC. Its translation: CASSEGGTGSYEQYF.

The rearrangement joins TRBV10-1 to TRBJ2-7; 8 positions match TRBD1. The CDR3 has 14 residues. V lost 6 bases to trimming and J lost 2 bases; unmatched junction nucleotides: 6. Germline values: CDR1 WNHNN, CDR2 SYGVQD (reference sequence). Written as DNA, the CDR3 is TGCGCCAGCAGGGAAGGACAGGGTCCCTACGAGCAGTACTTC. Protein: CASREGQGPYEQYF.